The clone carrying this TCR beta chain was observed a few times. What it binds is not known. The data stem from a study of vaccination and CD4 T cells after COVID-19. V trimming: 0 bases; J trimming: 5 bases; junction bases outside the gene matches: 8. The CDR3 runs to 15 residues. Germline assignment: CDR1 DFQATT and CDR2 SNEGSKA (reference sequence). Treatment given: approximately 9-day PBMC culture with coronavirus spike peptide pools or control peptides (ViraFEST assay). These CD4+ T cells came from an unexposed donor, sampled before the COVID-19 pandemic (2011-2018). Cultured CD4+ T cell DNA underwent sequencing with the Oncomine TCR Beta short-read assay. Each CDR3 protein is one row after TCRdb ran MiXCR on the PCR reads. The repertoire holds 8,500 to 9,500 distinct CDR3 sequences, approximately 34% seen once, with roughly two fifths in the top ten.

This chain uses TRBV20-1 with TRBJ2-5; 8 positions agree with TRBD2. This receptor was obtained from a human donor in good health. What was sequenced was CD4+ T cells from blood, cultured in vitro. CDR3 protein: CSARDPGGAGETQYF. As DNA, the CDR3 is TGCAGTGCTAGAGATCCCGGGGGGGCCGGGGAGACCCAGTACTTC.